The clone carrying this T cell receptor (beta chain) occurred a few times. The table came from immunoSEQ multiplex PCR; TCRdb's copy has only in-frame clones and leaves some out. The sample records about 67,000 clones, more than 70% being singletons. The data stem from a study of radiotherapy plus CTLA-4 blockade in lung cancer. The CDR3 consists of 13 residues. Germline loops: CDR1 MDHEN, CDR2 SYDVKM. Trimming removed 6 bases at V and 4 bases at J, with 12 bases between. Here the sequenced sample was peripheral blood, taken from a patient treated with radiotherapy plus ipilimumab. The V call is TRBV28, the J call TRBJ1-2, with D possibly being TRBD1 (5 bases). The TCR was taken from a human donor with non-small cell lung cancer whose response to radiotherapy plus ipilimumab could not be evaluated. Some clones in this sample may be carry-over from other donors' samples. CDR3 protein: CASSRDSIYGYTF. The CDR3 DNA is TGTGCCAGCAGCCGGGACTCCATCTATGGCTACACCTTC.